This record covers a single T cell receptor beta chain. Germline V CDR1 and CDR2: MDHEN, SYDVKM. CDR3 length: 15 residues. The germline V and J ends were trimmed by 2 bases and 11 bases, with 19 bases remaining between them. The source of the sample is a study of molecular identifiers for immune sequencing clone quantification. Based on a CD8+CD4-CCR7+CD45RA+ profile, naive CD8 T cells were sorted. Listed TCR primers and previously described methods were used for bulk TCR libraries. TCRdb independently ran MiXCR on the PCR reads; one entry per CDR3 protein. The table includes hundreds of thousands of distinct CDR3 sequences, about 25% detected once.

The chain joins TRBV28 to TRBJ1-5, with D hard to call. The specimen sequenced was naive CD8+ T cells from blood, with Jurkat cell RNA spiked in. Subset noted: FACS-sorted CD8+CD4-CCR7+CD45RA+ naive T cells. The source of this sequence is a human donor in good health. Some libraries in this study had Jurkat cell RNA spiked in. The CDR3 bases are TGTGCCAGCAGTTTAGCCCCCGAGGGTACAACAGCCCAGCATTTT. Its protein is CASSLAPEGTTAQHF.